These T cell receptor beta chains were read from a single sample in a study of blood T cell repertoires in COVID-19. Using immunoSEQ multiplex PCR, the repertoire was profiled, and TCRdb retains in-frame clones only, with some absent. The repertoire includes 200,000 to 250,000 clones, about 89% of them detected once, and less than 7.5% sits in the top ten. Sequenced sample: peripheral blood. Source of these receptors: a man in his sixties who had recovered from COVID-19. CDR3s include the opening cysteine and the closing phenylalanine or tryptophan. The order of the fields is J gene, V gene, CDR3 length, clone size, D gene, CDR3 protein, CDR3 DNA. D genes are given only for firm matches. For some rows the clone size is stated as once, few or many, or as a class when expanded; others skip it.

TRBJ1-3	TRBV30	15	.	TRBD1	CAWARTGGSGNTIYF	TGTGCCTGGGCAAGGACAGGAGGCTCTGGAAACACCATATATTTT
TRBJ2-1	TRBV3-1/TRBV3-2	16	once	.	CASSLRGGRSYNEQFF	TGTGCCAGCAGCCTCCGCGGGGGCAGGTCCTACAATGAGCAGTTCTTC
TRBJ2-3	TRBV5-1	16	.	TRBD2	CASIAGDREGTDTQYF	TGCGCCAGCATAGCGGGGGACAGAGAAGGGACAGATACGCAGTATTTT
TRBJ2-3	TRBV4-2	18	once	TRBD2	CASSQDLASGGSTDTQYF	TGTGCCAGCAGCCAAGATCTGGCTAGCGGGGGGAGCACAGATACGCAGTATTTT
TRBJ1-2	TRBV3-1/TRBV3-2	12	few	.	CASSQRGGGYTF	TGTGCCAGCAGCCAACGAGGCGGGGGCTACACCTTC
TRBJ2-1	TRBV28	13	.	TRBD2	CASSPSGRGEQFF	TGTGCCAGCAGTCCTAGCGGGAGGGGTGAGCAGTTCTTC
TRBJ2-5	TRBV6-2/TRBV6-3	15	.	.	CASSYPGLNRETQYF	TGTGCCAGCAGTTACCCCGGGTTAAACCGGGAGACCCAGTACTTC
TRBJ2-3	TRBV11-3	14	.	TRBD1	CASSRDRSTDTQYF	TGTGCCAGCAGCCGGGACAGATCCACAGATACGCAGTATTTT
TRBJ2-7	TRBV15	14	.	.	CATSRDVGSYEQYF	TGTGCCACCAGCAGAGATGTCGGTTCCTACGAGCAGTACTTC
TRBJ2-7	TRBV19	17	.	TRBD2	CASSIVLAGPSSYEQYF	TGTGCCAGTAGTATTGTTCTAGCGGGACCGAGCTCCTACGAGCAGTACTTC
TRBJ2-3	TRBV11-2	16	once	.	CASSLGDGSGADTQYF	TGTGCCAGCAGCTTAGGAGATGGCTCGGGGGCAGATACGCAGTATTTT
TRBJ1-2	TRBV28	13	.	TRBD1	CASSRTGEDGYTF	TGTGCCAGCAGTAGGACAGGGGAGGATGGCTACACCTTC
TRBJ2-3	TRBV6-5	16	.	.	CASSYSGTGRADTQYF	TGTGCCAGCAGTTACTCTGGCACAGGGAGGGCAGATACGCAGTATTTT
TRBJ2-2	TRBV7-9	16	.	TRBD1	CASSSTGAMNTGELFF	TGTGCCAGCAGCTCTACAGGGGCTATGAACACCGGGGAGCTGTTTTTT
TRBJ2-7	TRBV5-1	12	.	.	CASSLDLYEQYF	TGCGCCAGCAGCTTGGATCTCTACGAGCAGTACTTC
TRBJ1-2	TRBV6-1	15	.	.	CASSEVTAANYGYTF	TGTGCCAGCAGTGAAGTGACTGCAGCTAACTATGGCTACACCTTC
TRBJ1-5	TRBV27	13	.	.	CASTLTVGQPQHF	TGTGCCAGCACCCTCACTGTCGGTCAGCCCCAGCATTTT
TRBJ2-4	TRBV2	13	.	.	CASSERGTAIQYF	TGTGCCAGCAGTGAAAGGGGAACCGCCATTCAGTACTTC
TRBJ1-1	TRBV6-5	13	.	.	CASSPQGNTEAFF	TGTGCCAGCAGTCCCCAGGGGAACACTGAAGCTTTCTTT
TRBJ2-6	TRBV19	16	once	TRBD1	CASDRGGPTGANVLTF	TGTGCCAGTGACAGGGGGGGCCCTACTGGGGCCAACGTCCTGACTTTC
TRBJ1-3	TRBV19	14	.	.	CASSAGVSGNTIYF	TGTGCCAGTAGTGCGGGCGTCTCTGGAAACACCATATATTTT
TRBJ2-3	TRBV5-1	18	.	TRBD2	CASSPLGLAGVGTDTQYF	TGCGCCAGCAGCCCTTTGGGACTAGCGGGAGTGGGCACAGATACGCAGTATTTT
TRBJ1-2	TRBV7-2	15	.	.	CASSSDAGTYYGYTF	TGTGCCAGCAGCTCCGACGCAGGGACTTACTATGGCTACACCTTC
TRBJ1-5	TRBV15	15	.	.	CATSRESHSNQPQHF	TGTGCCACCAGCAGAGAGTCACATAGCAATCAGCCCCAGCATTTT
TRBJ2-1	TRBV7-2	14	.	.	CASSLNFADNEQFF	TGTGCCAGCAGCTTAAACTTTGCGGACAATGAGCAGTTCTTC
TRBJ2-3	TRBV6-6	15	.	TRBD1	CASSYGGQGTDTQYF	TGTGCCAGCAGTTACGGGGGACAGGGGACAGATACGCAGTATTTT
TRBJ2-4	TRBV27	15	.	.	CASSSRDLAKNIQYF	TGTGCCAGCAGTTCGAGGGATTTAGCCAAAAACATTCAGTACTTC
TRBJ2-6	TRBV2	20	.	.	CASSEMWETAKQSGANVLTF	TGTGCCAGCAGTGAGATGTGGGAGACCGCGAAACAGTCTGGGGCCAACGTCCTGACTTTC
TRBJ1-2	TRBV24-1	12	.	.	CATAGGAHGYTF	TGTGCCACGGCCGGGGGGGCGCACGGCTACACCTTC
TRBJ2-1	TRBV9	14	.	TRBD2	CASGPGTTGGEQFF	TGTGCCAGCGGGCCAGGGACTACCGGAGGTGAGCAGTTCTTC
TRBJ2-3	TRBV11-2	15	.	.	CASSLTAGVTDTQYF	TGTGCCAGCAGCTTAACGGCGGGTGTCACAGATACGCAGTATTTT
TRBJ1-1	TRBV5-1	16	.	TRBD1	CASSEGTGGLNTEAFF	TGCGCCAGCAGCGAAGGGACAGGAGGCCTCAACACTGAAGCTTTCTTT
TRBJ1-6	TRBV3-1/TRBV3-2	14	.	TRBD1	CASSPGQANSPLHF	TGTGCCAGCAGTCCGGGACAGGCTAATTCACCCCTCCACTTT
TRBJ2-7	TRBV4-1	18	few	TRBD2	CASSQDHGTSPSGREQYF	TGCGCCAGCAGCCAAGATCATGGGACTAGCCCCAGTGGGAGAGAGCAGTACTTC
TRBJ1-5	TRBV7-8	14	.	TRBD1	CASSRGTGSQPQHF	TGTGCCAGCAGCCGCGGGACAGGATCCCAGCCCCAGCATTTT
TRBJ2-3	TRBV7-3	15	.	TRBD1	CASSPTGVFTDTQYF	TGTGCCAGCAGCCCGACAGGGGTTTTTACAGATACGCAGTATTTT
TRBJ2-3	TRBV7-2	17	.	TRBD2	CASTTGLAGRLSDTQYF	TGTGCCAGCACGACAGGACTAGCGGGCCGGCTGTCAGATACGCAGTATTTT
TRBJ1-2	TRBV2	14	once	.	CASSDLGTFYGYTF	TGTGCCAGCAGTGATTTAGGGACATTTTATGGCTACACCTTC
TRBJ2-1	TRBV19	14	few	TRBD2	CASSLRLAGVEQFF	TGTGCCAGTAGTTTGAGACTAGCGGGGGTTGAGCAGTTCTTC
TRBJ1-2	TRBV19	13	.	.	CASRLGQGYGYTF	TGTGCCAGTAGGCTTGGGCAGGGGTATGGCTACACCTTC
TRBJ2-1	TRBV4-1	17	.	TRBD2	CASSQPLAGPSYNEQFF	TGCGCCAGCAGCCAACCCCTAGCGGGACCCTCCTACAATGAGCAGTTCTTC
TRBJ1-4	TRBV4-2	17	few	TRBD1	CASRAGTGGGANEKLFF	TGTGCCAGCAGGGCCGGGACAGGGGGTGGAGCTAATGAAAAACTGTTTTTT
TRBJ2-7	TRBV10-3	13	.	TRBD2	CATGTSGSYEQYF	TGTGCCACCGGGACTAGCGGGTCCTACGAGCAGTACTTC
TRBJ1-2	TRBV19	14	.	.	CASNPQGTSYGYTF	TGTGCCAGTAACCCACAGGGTACCTCATATGGCTACACCTTC
TRBJ1-4	TRBV29-1	11	.	.	CSVTDNEKLFF	TGCAGCGTGACTGATAATGAAAAACTGTTTTTT
TRBJ2-7	TRBV6-5	15	.	TRBD1	CASSYVGTGSYEQYF	TGTGCCAGCAGTTACGTCGGGACAGGCTCTTACGAGCAGTACTTC
TRBJ1-1	TRBV19	17	.	TRBD1	CASSIGTGGNLNTEAFF	TGTGCCAGTAGTATAGGGACAGGGGGCAACTTGAACACTGAAGCTTTCTTT
TRBJ2-7	TRBV6-6	13	.	.	CASSYGQHYEQYF	TGTGCCAGCAGTTACGGGCAGCACTACGAGCAGTACTTC
TRBJ1-2	TRBV29-1	13	.	.	CSASRNWRDGYTF	TGCAGCGCGTCAAGGAACTGGAGGGACGGCTACACCTTC
TRBJ2-5	TRBV6-1	19	.	TRBD2	CASSEAFGTSGGKVKTQYF	TGTGCCAGCAGTGAAGCGTTTGGGACTAGCGGGGGGAAGGTAAAGACCCAGTACTTC
TRBJ2-7	TRBV11-2	15	.	.	CASSLKPGPPYEQYF	TGTGCCAGCAGCTTAAAGCCAGGGCCCCCCTACGAGCAGTACTTC
TRBJ2-7	TRBV7-6	17	.	TRBD2	CASSLKLTSGGVNEQYF	TGTGCCAGCAGCTTAAAATTGACTAGCGGGGGGGTAAACGAGCAGTACTTC
TRBJ1-4	TRBV5-8	17	.	TRBD1	CASSVGTGGVQGEKLFF	TGTGCCAGCAGCGTCGGGACAGGGGGCGTTCAGGGTGAAAAACTGTTTTTT
TRBJ2-3	TRBV30	13	once	.	CAWRISGTDTQYF	TGTGCCTGGAGGATTAGCGGTACAGATACGCAGTATTTT